This T cell receptor beta chain was observed in a study of T cell responses to AZD1222 COVID-19 vaccine. Generated by immunoSEQ multiplex PCR, the TCRdb table keeps only in-frame clones and is missing some. This table has roughly 140,000 clones, roughly 90% appearing once. The CDR3 is 16 amino acids. Trimming took 6 bases from V and 7 from J; bases not matched to a gene: 14. Germline assignment: CDR1 SGHAT and CDR2 FQNNGV. Sample: peripheral blood, taken 28 days after the second AZD1222 dose. This clonotype was obtained from an adult who received the AZD1222 COVID-19 vaccine. The V call is TRBV11-2, the J call TRBJ2-1, with TRBD1 matching over 8 bases. CDR3 sequence: CASRRTPLDRGNEQFF. In DNA form, the CDR3 reads TGTGCCAGCAGGCGAACTCCCCTTGACAGGGGTAATGAGCAGTTCTTC.